This paragraph reports one T cell receptor (beta chain). Its antigen is unknown. The germline V gene encodes CDR1 DFQATT and CDR2 SNEGSKA (reference sequence). The CDR3 covers 15 residues. With 3 bases removed from V and 4 bases from J, the gap between germline ends came to 16 bases. TCRdb reprocessed the reads via MiXCR and lists one record per CDR3 protein. The sample lists roughly 600,000 distinct CDR3 sequences, less than 25% occurring once. The data belong to a study of T cell repertoires in cytomegalovirus infection. At the level of the study: Based on public TCR beta signatures, there were indications of CMV infection and of a matching HLA type.

The study, taken as a whole, reports: HLA-C-restricted CMV-specific TCR beta clonotypes prevailed in the ex vivo response. The cumulative frequency of public TCR beta families distinguished individuals who carried CMV together with the relevant HLA.

Sequencing was carried out using CD8+ T cells from PBMCs. The source of this sequence is a human donor in good health (CMV status not recorded). Some clones in this sample may be carry-over from other donors' samples. This chain connects TRBV20-1 to TRBJ2-1, with no clear D. CDR3 residues: CSARPRLAYYNEQFF. CDR3 nucleotides: TGCAGTGCTAGGCCGAGACTCGCCTATTACAATGAGCAGTTCTTC.